Each of the 6 T cell receptor beta chains below was sequenced from the same sample in a study of blood T cell repertoires in COVID-19. Produced via immunoSEQ multiplex PCR; TCRdb's table is partial and in-frame only. The sample includes around 110,000 clones, roughly 88% of them seen just once. Sequences were obtained from peripheral blood. The receptors here all came from a man in his forties or fifties with active or convalescent COVID-19.

The V call is TRBV28, the J call TRBJ2-1, with 9 positions matching TRBD2. The CDR3 loop spans 14 amino acids. J lost 8 bases, V lost 4 bases, and 6 bases had no gene match. Germline V gives CDR1 MDHEN, CDR2 SYDVKM. The CDR3 reads CASSSSGVGHEQFF. The CDR3 region has the DNA TGTGCCAGCAGTTCTAGCGGGGTGGGCCATGAGCAGTTCTTC.

The chain links TRBV24-1 to TRBJ2-3; D gene unclear. The CDR3 contains 12 residues. The V gene lost 0 bases and the J gene lost 6 bases, with 3 bases spanning the gap. Germline V gene sequence: CDR1 KGHDR, CDR2 SFDVKD. CDR3: CATSDLQDTQYF. Here the CDR3 DNA reads TGTGCCACCAGTGATTTGCAGGATACGCAGTATTTT.

The genes are TRBV9 and TRBJ2-3; possibly TRBD2 for D (5 bases). Germline CDR1 reads SGDLS; CDR2 reads YYNGEE. CDR3 length: 17 residues. Trimming removed 3 bases from V and 3 bases from J, with 20 bases in between. CDR3 protein: CASSALSGFSTTDTQYF. The CDR3 bases are TGTGCCAGCAGCGCCCTCAGCGGCTTCTCCACTACAGATACGCAGTATTTT.

Only a few counts were recorded for this clone. This chain links TRBV19 with TRBJ2-7; TRBD2 agrees at 9 bases. The CDR3 runs 14 residues. Trimming took 5 bases from V and 3 from J; bases not matched to a gene: 5. Germline CDR1 is LNHDA and CDR2 is SQIVND (reference sequence). The CDR3 nucleotides read TGTGCCAGTAGTCGGCGGGAGGGCCACTACGAGCAGTACTTC. It specifies CASSRREGHYEQYF.

This clone appeared a single time. The chain combines TRBV7-2 with TRBJ2-5; the D is unclear. The CDR3 runs to 15 residues. Trimming stripped 1 base from V and 1 base from J, with 10 bases between. CDR1 SGHTA and CDR2 FQGNSA come from the germline V gene. CDR3 region: CASSLVGIPQETQYF. CDR3 DNA sequence: TGTGCCAGCAGCTTAGTTGGCATCCCCCAAGAGACCCAGTACTTC.

This clone was seen more than once but under ten times. This chain connects TRBV6-4 to TRBJ2-3; TRBD1 matches at 7 bases. Germline CDR1 MRHNA, CDR2 SNTAGT. The trim removed 3 bases at V and 10 bases at J, leaving 7 bases unmatched. The CDR3 is 13 residues long. In DNA, the CDR3 is TGTGCCAGCAGTGAGAGCGACAGGGATGCGCAGTATTTT. Translated: CASSESDRDAQYF.